This T cell receptor beta chain derives from a study of blood T cell repertoires in COVID-19. Allocation to cohorts depended on clinical history reported by the participants. As processed by the authors: Estimation of nucleated cell counts relied on the amplification of reference gene primers. Profiled with immunoSEQ multiplex PCR; TCRdb holds only in-frame clones, not every one. The DNA was the basis for D and trimming; V, J and clone size are from that table. This repertoire shows roughly 250,000 clones, roughly 87% found once; its top ten account for about 6.3%. The receptor was derived from a young woman with acute COVID-19. Sequencing was performed on PBMCs or T cells enriched from blood (not recorded which).

The chain's CDR3 is CASSQGASGSPPYNEQFF. CDR3 in DNA: TGCGCCAGCAGCCAAGGGGCTAGCGGGTCGCCCCCTTACAATGAGCAGTTCTTC. The chain employs TRBV4-3 and TRBJ2-1; 8 nucleotides line up with TRBD2. The CDR3 loop spans 18 amino acids. V lost 1 base to trimming and J lost 4 bases; unmatched junction nucleotides: 12. Per the germline V gene, CDR1 is LGHNA and CDR2 is YSLEER.